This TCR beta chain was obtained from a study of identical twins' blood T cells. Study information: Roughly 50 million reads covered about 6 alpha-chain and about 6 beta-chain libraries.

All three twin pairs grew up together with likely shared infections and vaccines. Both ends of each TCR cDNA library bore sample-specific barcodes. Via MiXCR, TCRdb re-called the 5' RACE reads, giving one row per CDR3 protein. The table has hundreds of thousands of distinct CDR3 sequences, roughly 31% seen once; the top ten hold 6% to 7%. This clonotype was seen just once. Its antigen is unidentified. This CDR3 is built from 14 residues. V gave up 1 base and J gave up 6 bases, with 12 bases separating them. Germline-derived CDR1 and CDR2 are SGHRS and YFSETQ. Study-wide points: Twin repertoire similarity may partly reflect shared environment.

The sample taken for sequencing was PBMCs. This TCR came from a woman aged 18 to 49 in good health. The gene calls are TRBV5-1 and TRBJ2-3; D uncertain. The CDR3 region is CASSLSAAWDTQYF. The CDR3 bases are TGCGCCAGCAGCTTGAGTGCTGCTTGGGATACGCAGTATTTT.